These T cell receptor beta chains were read from a single sample in a study of Ad26.COV2.S vaccination and SARS-CoV-2 variants. Measured with immunoSEQ multiplex PCR; TCRdb has only the in-frame clones, and not every one. This table has approximately 300,000 clones, around four fifths appearing once. Material: peripheral blood, obtained in a trial of Ad26.COV2.S vaccine versus placebo. Receptors were obtained from a person between 18 and 60 years old who received the Ad26.COV2.S COVID-19 vaccine or a placebo. Each CDR3 is given with its conserved first and last residue. Each record gives: clone size, J gene, D gene, V gene, CDR3 protein, CDR3 DNA. A D gene is named only where the DNA matches it firmly. A clone size is listed for some rows: how often the clone was seen (once, few, many), or a class if it is expanded.

>-|TRBJ2-1|-|TRBV29-1
CSVNRDGRYNEQFF
TGCAGCGTAAACCGGGACGGGAGATACAATGAGCAGTTCTTC
>few|TRBJ1-3|-|TRBV9
CASSVEWSSGNTIYF
TGTGCCAGCAGCGTAGAATGGAGCTCTGGAAACACCATATATTTT
>-|TRBJ1-2|TRBD1|TRBV29-1
CSLLDRDDGYTF
TGCAGCCTTTTGGACAGGGATGATGGCTACACCTTC
>-|TRBJ2-7|-|TRBV6-5
CASSIPGPSSYEQYF
TGTGCCAGCAGTATACCGGGTCCCAGCTCCTACGAGCAGTACTTC
>-|TRBJ2-3|-|TRBV6-5
CASSYEAPGGTDTQYF
TGTGCCAGCAGTTACGAGGCTCCTGGGGGCACAGATACGCAGTATTTT
>-|TRBJ2-2|-|TRBV6-1
CASSEYRATGELFF
TGTGCCAGCAGTGAATATAGAGCCACCGGGGAGCTGTTTTTT
>-|TRBJ1-1|-|TRBV3-1/TRBV3-2
CASKVSQGTEAFF
TGTGCCAGCAAGGTCAGCCAGGGTACTGAAGCTTTCTTT
>-|TRBJ1-1|-|TRBV2
CASSGREGTEAFF
TGTGCCAGCAGTGGACGAGAAGGCACTGAAGCTTTCTTT
>-|TRBJ2-7|TRBD1|TRBV2
CASSEVDTGGQYF
TGTGCCAGCAGTGAAGTTGACACAGGGGGCCAGTACTTC
>-|TRBJ1-1|TRBD1|TRBV7-9
CASLIQGQGTEAFF
TGTGCCAGCCTAATTCAAGGACAGGGGACTGAAGCTTTCTTT
>-|TRBJ2-3|TRBD2|TRBV9
CASSGTSGGSSTDTQYF
TGTGCCAGCAGCGGGACTAGCGGGGGGTCTAGCACAGATACGCAGTATTTT
>-|TRBJ2-1|-|TRBV9
CASSEGQRYNEQFF
TGTGCCAGCAGCGAAGGACAGAGGTACAATGAGCAGTTCTTC
>few|TRBJ1-3|-|TRBV4-1
CASSQEDWVEGNTIYF
TGCGCCAGCAGCCAAGAAGATTGGGTAGAAGGAAACACCATATATTTT
>-|TRBJ2-3|-|TRBV6-7
CASSYGSPGKNTDTQYF
TGTGCCAGCAGTTACGGATCCCCAGGGAAGAACACAGATACGCAGTATTTT
>-|TRBJ2-2|-|TRBV11-2
CASSLQGLNTGELFF
TGTGCCAGCAGCTTACAGGGGCTGAACACCGGGGAGCTGTTTTTT
>few|TRBJ2-2|TRBD1|TRBV12-5
CASGLQFGQGGGELFF
TGTGCTAGTGGTTTGCAGTTTGGACAGGGAGGCGGGGAGCTGTTTTTT
>-|TRBJ2-5|TRBD2|TRBV19
CASSLPKTGLKQETQYF
TGTGCCAGTAGCCTTCCTAAGACGGGACTAAAACAAGAGACCCAGTACTTC
>-|TRBJ2-5|TRBD2|TRBV7-8
CASSSGTKEETQYF
TGTGCCAGCAGCTCCGGGACTAAGGAAGAGACCCAGTACTTC
>-|TRBJ1-2|-|TRBV5-1
CASSAQTYYGYTF
TGCGCCAGCAGCGCTCAAACGTACTATGGCTACACCTTC
>-|TRBJ1-2|TRBD1|TRBV19
CASMATGGSGNGYTF
TGTGCCAGTATGGCGACAGGGGGGAGCGGTAATGGCTACACCTTC
>-|TRBJ2-1|-|TRBV6-4
CASSDSRGAYNEQFF
TGTGCCAGCAGTGACTCGAGGGGCGCCTACAATGAGCAGTTCTTC
>-|TRBJ1-3|-|TRBV18
CASSPQVGSSGNTIYF
TGTGCCAGCTCACCACAAGTGGGAAGCTCTGGAAACACCATATATTTT
>-|TRBJ2-7|-|TRBV28
CASSPPGSYEQYF
TGTGCCAGCAGTCCACCCGGCTCCTACGAGCAGTACTTC
>-|TRBJ2-2|-|TRBV9
CASSVGRGVDTGELFF
TGTGCCAGCAGCGTAGGAAGGGGAGTCGACACCGGGGAGCTGTTTTTT
>-|TRBJ1-1|TRBD1|TRBV19
CASSIEGAKNTEAFF
TGTGCCAGTAGTATTGAGGGGGCGAAGAACACTGAAGCTTTCTTT
>-|TRBJ2-5|-|TRBV9
CASRTCGTRPTQYF
TGTGCCAGCAGAACATGCGGGACTCGTCCTACTCAGTACTTC
>-|TRBJ1-2|TRBD1|TRBV5-1
CASSFTGDEGYGYTF
TGCGCCAGCAGCTTTACAGGGGATGAGGGCTATGGCTACACCTTC
>once|TRBJ2-1|-|TRBV7-2
CASDLAYNEQFF
TGTGCCAGCGACCTAGCGTACAATGAGCAGTTCTTC
>-|TRBJ2-2|-|TRBV4-2
CASSQASGGELFF
TGTGCCAGCAGCCAAGCCTCCGGCGGGGAGCTGTTTTTT
>few|TRBJ1-3|-|TRBV9
CASSVGAGGYSGNTIYF
TGTGCCAGCAGCGTAGGGGCAGGCGGCTACTCTGGAAACACCATATATTTT
>-|TRBJ1-2|TRBD1|TRBV4-1
CASSQDSQTGGAGGYTF
TGCGCCAGCAGCCAAGATAGCCAAACAGGGGGCGCGGGTGGCTACACCTTC
>-|TRBJ2-1|TRBD1|TRBV3-1/TRBV3-2
CASSFTGGVYNEQFF
TGTGCCAGCAGCTTCACAGGGGGCGTATACAATGAGCAGTTCTTC
>-|TRBJ2-3|TRBD1|TRBV28
CASWDRSTDTQYF
TGTGCCAGCTGGGACAGAAGCACAGATACGCAGTATTTT
>-|TRBJ2-5|TRBD2|TRBV11-3
CASSQKGGRTQYF
TGTGCCAGCAGCCAGAAGGGAGGGAGGACCCAGTACTTC
>-|TRBJ2-5|-|TRBV27
CASSPLVGGRETQYF
TGTGCCAGCAGCCCACTTGTTGGGGGGAGAGAGACCCAGTACTTC
>-|TRBJ1-1|-|TRBV12-3/TRBV12-4
CASSFLANTEAFF
TGTGCCAGCAGTTTCTTAGCGAACACTGAAGCTTTCTTT
>once|TRBJ1-1|-|TRBV28
CASSLSVLSLNTEAFF
TGTGCCAGCAGTTTATCCGTCCTGTCCTTGAACACTGAAGCTTTCTTT
>-|TRBJ2-2|-|TRBV4-1
CASSQERTGELFF
TGCGCCAGCAGCCAAGAAAGGACCGGGGAGCTGTTTTTT
>-|TRBJ1-5|-|TRBV24-1
CATSGAADQPQHF
TGTGCCACCAGTGGAGCTGCTGATCAGCCCCAGCATTTT
>once|TRBJ1-6|TRBD1|TRBV6-5
CASREAGGNSPLHF
TGTGCCAGTCGAGAGGCAGGGGGAAATTCACCCCTCCACTTT
>few|TRBJ2-3|TRBD2|TRBV5-4
CASSPTSGQTDTQYF
TGTGCCAGCAGCCCGACTAGCGGGCAAACAGATACGCAGTATTTT
>-|TRBJ2-7|TRBD1|TRBV7-8
CASSLTGGSYEQYF
TGTGCCAGCAGTCTGACAGGGGGATCCTACGAGCAGTACTTC
>-|TRBJ1-3|-|TRBV10-3
CAIGGISGNTIYF
TGTGCCATCGGGGGCATCTCTGGAAACACCATATATTTT
>-|TRBJ1-1|-|TRBV19
CASSAGQTNTEAFF
TGTGCCAGTAGTGCTGGACAGACGAACACTGAAGCTTTCTTT
>-|TRBJ2-6|TRBD1|TRBV27
CASSSGQVSSGANVLTF
TGTGCCAGCAGTAGTGGACAGGTTTCCTCTGGGGCCAACGTCCTGACTTTC
>-|TRBJ2-3|-|TRBV6-1
CASSDGGNYPTQYF
TGTGCCAGCAGTGACGGCGGGAACTACCCTACGCAGTATTTT
>-|TRBJ1-2|-|TRBV9
CASSAGGQGYYGYTF
TGTGCCAGCAGCGCTGGCGGGCAGGGGTACTATGGCTACACCTTC
>many|TRBJ2-1|-|TRBV28
CASRASSEQFF
TGTGCCAGCAGGGCAAGCTCTGAGCAGTTCTTC
>-|TRBJ2-5|-|TRBV5-3
CARSLFFPGTVRETQYF
TGTGCCAGAAGCTTGTTCTTCCCTGGGACGGTCCGGGAGACCCAGTACTTC
>-|TRBJ1-4|-|TRBV6-6
CASRAPGLDELFF
TGTGCCAGCAGGGCCCCGGGGCTTGATGAACTGTTTTTT